These T cell receptor beta chains were read from a single sample in a study of T cell responses to AZD1222 COVID-19 vaccine. Assay used: immunoSEQ multiplex PCR; TCRdb lists only in-frame clones, some missing. The data contain 100,000 to 150,000 clones, less than 95% of them seen just once; the ten biggest clones take up about 7%. The sample consisted of peripheral blood, taken on day 0 of AZD1222 vaccination. The receptors were sampled from an adult in good health. Each CDR3 is given with its conserved first and last residue. D genes are given only for firm matches.

D	V	J	CDR3	DNA
TRBD2	TRBV7-8	TRBJ2-1	CASSFSGGGQFF	TGTGCCAGCAGCTTCAGCGGGGGGGGTCAGTTCTTC
-	TRBV5-6	TRBJ2-3	CASSLHRSDTQYF	TGTGCCAGCAGCCTGCACCGATCAGATACGCAGTATTTT
-	TRBV5-8	TRBJ1-6	CASSPLDRNNSPLHF	TGTGCCAGCAGCCCCCTCGACAGGAACAATTCACCCCTCCACTTT
-	TRBV4-1	TRBJ1-5	CASSVGRGGSNQPQHF	TGCGCCAGCAGCGTAGGCAGGGGAGGGAGCAATCAGCCCCAGCATTTT
TRBD1	TRBV5-4	TRBJ1-2	CASSLDQGEWYGYTF	TGTGCCAGCAGCTTGGACCAGGGGGAATGGTATGGCTACACCTTC
TRBD1	TRBV2	TRBJ1-3	CASLDRGSGNTIYF	TGTGCCAGCCTTGACAGGGGGTCTGGAAACACCATATATTTT
-	TRBV7-3	TRBJ2-2	CASSRDGNTGELFF	TGTGCCAGCAGCCGCGACGGGAACACCGGGGAGCTGTTTTTT
-	TRBV6-5	TRBJ2-7	CASSLLNIFYEQYF	TGTGCCAGCAGTCTCCTCAATATCTTCTACGAGCAGTACTTC
-	TRBV11-3	TRBJ1-3	CASSSDSSNTIYF	TGTGCCAGCAGCTCGGACAGCTCAAACACCATATATTTT
-	TRBV6-5	TRBJ2-7	CASSEGIRGGYEQYF	TGTGCCAGCAGCGAGGGGATCAGGGGGGGCTACGAGCAGTACTTC
TRBD1	TRBV5-1	TRBJ1-2	CASSFWDSNYGYTF	TGCGCCAGCAGCTTTTGGGACAGTAACTATGGCTACACCTTC
-	TRBV5-6	TRBJ1-4	CASSARGWNEKLFF	TGTGCCAGCAGCGCACGGGGCTGGAATGAAAAACTGTTTTTT